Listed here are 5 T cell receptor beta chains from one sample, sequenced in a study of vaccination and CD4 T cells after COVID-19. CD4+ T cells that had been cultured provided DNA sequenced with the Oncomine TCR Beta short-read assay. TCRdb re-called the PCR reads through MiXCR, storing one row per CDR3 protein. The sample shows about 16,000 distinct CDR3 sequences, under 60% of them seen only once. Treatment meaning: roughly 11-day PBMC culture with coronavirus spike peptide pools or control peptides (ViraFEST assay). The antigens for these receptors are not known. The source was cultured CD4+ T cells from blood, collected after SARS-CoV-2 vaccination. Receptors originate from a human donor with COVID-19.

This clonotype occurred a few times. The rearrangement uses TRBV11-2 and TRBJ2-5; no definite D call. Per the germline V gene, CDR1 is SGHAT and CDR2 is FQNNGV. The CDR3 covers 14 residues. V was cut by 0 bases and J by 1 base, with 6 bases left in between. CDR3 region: CASSLDLSQETQYF. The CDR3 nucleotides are TGTGCCAGCAGCTTAGACCTATCCCAAGAGACCCAGTACTTC.

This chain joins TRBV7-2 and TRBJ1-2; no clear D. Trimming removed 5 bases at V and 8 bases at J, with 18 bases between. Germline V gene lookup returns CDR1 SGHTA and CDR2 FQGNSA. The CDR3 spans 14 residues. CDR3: CASSPDHNIIGYTF. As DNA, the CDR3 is TGTGCCAGCAGCCCGGATCATAACATCATAGGCTACACCTTC.

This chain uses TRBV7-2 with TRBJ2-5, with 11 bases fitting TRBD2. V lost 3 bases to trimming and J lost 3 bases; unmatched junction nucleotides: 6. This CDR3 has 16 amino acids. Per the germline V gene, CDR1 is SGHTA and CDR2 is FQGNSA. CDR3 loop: CASSFRLLAGEETQYF. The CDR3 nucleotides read TGTGCCAGCAGCTTTCGATTACTAGCGGGGGAAGAGACCCAGTACTTC.

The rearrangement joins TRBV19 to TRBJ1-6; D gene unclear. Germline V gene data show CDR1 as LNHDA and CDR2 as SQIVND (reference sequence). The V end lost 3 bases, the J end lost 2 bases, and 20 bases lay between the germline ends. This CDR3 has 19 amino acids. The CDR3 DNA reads TGTGCCAGTAGTATGTTGTCCGCGAGACGGAGGGCCTATAATTCACCCCTCCACTTT. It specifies CASSMLSARRRAYNSPLHF.

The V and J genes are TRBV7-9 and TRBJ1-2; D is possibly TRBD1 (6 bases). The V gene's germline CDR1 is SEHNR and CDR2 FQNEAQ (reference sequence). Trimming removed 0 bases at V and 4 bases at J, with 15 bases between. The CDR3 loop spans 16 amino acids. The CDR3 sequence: CASSLAGADQAYGYTF. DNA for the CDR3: TGTGCCAGCAGCTTAGCGGGGGCGGACCAGGCCTATGGCTACACCTTC.